These 14 T cell receptor beta chains originate from one sample sequenced in a study of beta chain features in type 1 diabetes. All of the isolated RNA was reverse transcribed, so expressed TCRB transcripts were sequenced. Clones were read by immunoSEQ multiplex PCR, and TCRdb kept only the in-frame ones, dropping some. The sample has almost 350,000 clones; under 8.5% are singletons. Sequencing was done on a sample of central memory CD4+ T cells from blood. These receptors were collected from a woman aged 18-29 years in good health.

The genes are TRBV10-3 and TRBJ2-1, with TRBD2 matching over 8 bases. With 0 bases clipped from V and 3 bases from J, the junction kept 4 bases outside the gene matches. This CDR3 spans 16 amino acids. Germline-derived CDR1 and CDR2 are ENHRY and SYGVKD. The CDR3 spells CAISESISGIYNEQFF. For the CDR3, the DNA is TGTGCCATCAGTGAGTCGATTAGCGGGATCTACAATGAGCAGTTCTTC.

The V gene is TRBV6-5, the J gene TRBJ2-2; D tentatively fits TRBD1 or TRBD2 (5 bases each). The CDR3 length is 14 residues. V lost 5 bases to trimming and J lost 7 bases, with 14 bases between them. Looked up from germline, CDR1 is MNHEY and CDR2 is SVGAGI. The CDR3 DNA reads TGTGCCAGCAGTAGAGGGACGGGCGGCGGGGAGCTGTTTTTT. Its protein product is CASSRGTGGGELFF.

The genes are TRBV6-5 and TRBJ1-4; D is perhaps TRBD1 (6 bases). V was cut by 2 bases and J by 8 bases, with 18 bases left in between. The CDR3 loop spans 16 amino acids. The germline V gene has CDR1 MNHEY and CDR2 SVGAGI. CDR3 sequence (DNA): TGTGCCAGCAGTTACGAGGTGACAGGCCGAGGAGAAAAACTGTTTTTT. This encodes CASSYEVTGRGEKLFF.

This clone was detected only a few times. A read error is the likely source, as a far larger clone sits one nucleotide away. This chain connects TRBV5-6 to TRBJ2-1; the D gene is possibly TRBD2 (6 bases). The CDR3 totals 14 residues. The germline CDR1 and CDR2 sequences are SGHDT and YYEEEE. The ends were cut back, 4 bases at V and 5 bases at J, with 13 bases in the middle. CDR3 bases: TGTGCCAGCAGCAGCGGGCAGCCTAACAATGAGCAGTTCTTC. Its protein is CASSSGQPNNEQFF.

The chain has TRBV7-3 and TRBJ2-5, with TRBD1 matching 11 bases. The length of the CDR3 is 16 residues. J lost 2 bases, V lost 5 bases, and 7 bases had no gene match. Germline assignment: CDR1 SGHTA and CDR2 FQGTGA. CDR3 amino acids: CASSLRDRGRQETQYF. For the CDR3, the DNA is TGTGCCAGCAGCCTAAGGGACAGGGGGAGACAAGAGACCCAGTACTTC.

The chain couples TRBV5-1 to TRBJ2-5; 12 nucleotides match TRBD2. The CDR3 sequence is 17 residues long. In germline, CDR1 is SGHRS, CDR2 YFSETQ. J lost 4 bases, V lost 5 bases, and 12 bases had no gene match. This chain's CDR3 is CASRRGTSGPLGETQYF. CDR3 in DNA: TGCGCCAGCAGACGGGGGACTAGCGGGCCCCTGGGAGAGACCCAGTACTTC.

This clone was observed a few times. The chain has TRBV7-9 and TRBJ2-5; D perhaps matches TRBD1 (6 bases). CDR3 length: 15 amino acids. Germline V gives CDR1 SEHNR, CDR2 FQNEAQ (reference sequence). V was cut by 5 bases and J by 4 bases, with 17 bases left in between. This chain's CDR3 is CASSLLTGTRETQYF. As DNA, the CDR3 is TGTGCCAGCAGCCTACTCACAGGGACCCGAGAGACCCAGTACTTC.

J is TRBJ2-2 and V is TRBV28, with D perhaps TRBD2 (5 bases). This CDR3 is built from 14 residues. Trimming stripped 3 bases from V and 4 bases from J, with 9 bases between. Germline CDR1 is MDHEN and CDR2 is SYDVKM. CDR3 in amino acids: CASSFTSGTGELFF. In DNA form, the CDR3 reads TGTGCCAGCAGTTTTACTAGTGGCACCGGGGAGCTGTTTTTT.

This clone was observed a handful of times. V gene TRBV11-3 combines with J gene TRBJ2-3; 10 bases fit TRBD2. V shed 3 bases, J shed 2 bases, and the junction held 8 bases outside the gene matches. The CDR3 covers 17 residues. Germline V CDR1 and CDR2: SGHNT, YENEEA. Here the CDR3 DNA reads TGTGCCAGCAGCTTGGGTCCAGGGACTAGCGACACAGATACGCAGTATTTT. Protein product: CASSLGPGTSDTDTQYF.

V gene TRBV27 combines with J gene TRBJ2-6; possibly TRBD2 for D (5 bases). The CDR3 loop spans 15 amino acids. The germline V gene has CDR1 MNHEY and CDR2 SMNVEV (reference sequence). CDR3 residues: CVAEGRGSGANVLTF. CDR3 nucleotide sequence: TGTGTAGCCGAGGGCAGAGGCTCTGGGGCCAACGTCCTGACTTTC. Full variable domain (remainder filled in from reference TRBV27 and TRBJ2-6): EAQVTQNPRYLITVTGKKLTVTCSQNMNHEYMSWYRQDPGLGLRQIYYSMNVEVTDKGDVPEGYKVSRKEKRNFPLILESPSPNQTSLYFCVAEGRGSGANVLTFGAGSRLTVL.

This clone was detected only a few times. The chain has TRBV7-9 and TRBJ2-1; no definite D call. CDR3 length: 15 residues. Germline lookup yields CDR1 SEHNR and CDR2 FQNEAQ (reference sequence). V dropped 3 bases and J dropped 5 bases, with 14 bases sitting between them. CDR3 protein: CASSFQARGNNEQFF. The CDR3 coding sequence is TGTGCCAGCAGCTTCCAGGCGAGAGGTAACAATGAGCAGTTCTTC.

This chain joins TRBV19 and TRBJ1-5; 7 bases are shared with TRBD1. CDR3 size: 15 residues. Germline loops: CDR1 LNHDA, CDR2 SQIVND (reference sequence). V shed 6 bases, J shed 5 bases, and the junction held 10 bases outside the gene matches. In nucleotides, the CDR3 is TGTGCCAGTAGCGGGGGTGACAGGGAGGATCAGCCCCAGCATTTT. It yields the protein CASSGGDREDQPQHF. Looking up the rest from reference TRBV19 and TRBJ1-5 gives the full variable domain: DGGITQSPKYLFRKEGQNVTLSCEQNLNHDAMYWYRQDPGQGLRLIYYSQIVNDFQKGDIAEGYSVSREKKESFPLTVTSAQKNPTAFYLCASSGGDREDQPQHFGDGTRLSIL.

The rearrangement links TRBV7-9 to TRBJ2-1, with D possibly being TRBD1 (6 bases). Trimming cost V 5 bases and J 2 bases, with 13 bases left between them. The CDR3 sequence is 15 residues long. Germline V gives CDR1 SEHNR, CDR2 FQNEAQ (reference sequence). CDR3 coding DNA: TGTGCCAGCAGCCCCCGACAGGAGACCTACAATGAGCAGTTCTTC. Its protein product is CASSPRQETYNEQFF.

In its sample, this clone was seen a few times. The chain combines TRBV9 with TRBJ2-3; no definite D call. Germline-derived CDR1 and CDR2 are SGDLS and YYNGEE. The CDR3 has 16 amino acids. V was pared by 3 bases and J by 0 bases, with 14 bases between. The CDR3 nucleotides are TGTGCCAGCAGCGCCCTACCGCGCTCTAGCACAGATACGCAGTATTTT. It is translated as CASSALPRSSTDTQYF.